Listed below are T cell receptor beta chains from one sample, sequenced in a study of T-cell reconstitution after alpha-beta-depleted transplantation in children. TCRdb recomputed calls from the PCR reads with MiXCR, one row per CDR3 protein. The sample lists approximately 420,000 distinct CDR3 sequences, 11% occurring once. Sequencing used PBMCs from the stem cell graft donor, obtained from the stem cell graft. These receptors all stem from a human donor who donated a stem cell graft to a child with acute myeloid leukemia. Both conserved end residues are part of each CDR3. The D gene is left open where the match is weak. Size values are once, few and many counts, or a class for expanded clones, and some rows have none.

TGCGCCAGTTTGACAGGGGTGGCCGGGGAGCTGTTTTTT,CASLTGVAGELFF,TRBD1,TRBV10-2,many,TRBJ2-2,13
TGTGCCAGCAGCAAACGGTCAGATACGCAGTATTTT,CASSKRSDTQYF,NA,TRBV3-1,few,TRBJ2-3,12
TGTGCCAGCAGCTTTAACACCGGGGAGCTGTTTTTT,CASSFNTGELFF,NA,TRBV5-1,many,TRBJ2-2,12
TGCGCCAGCAGCTTGGAAGCGGTTTCTGAGCAGTTCTTC,CASSLEAVSEQFF,NA,TRBV5-1,NA,TRBJ2-1,13
TGTGCCAGCAGTAGTACTAGCGGGGGAACGAACACCGGGGAGCTGTTTTTT,CASSSTSGGTNTGELFF,TRBD2,TRBV6-1,many,TRBJ2-2,17
TGCGCCAGCAGCTCGGACACCTTAGCCAAAAACATTCAGTACTTC,CASSSDTLAKNIQYF,NA,TRBV5-1,few,TRBJ2-4,15
TGTGCCACCAGCAAGGGACAGTCTAGCACAGATACGCAGTATTTT,CATSKGQSSTDTQYF,TRBD1,TRBV15,many,TRBJ2-3,15
TGTGCCAGCAGCATAGGACTAGCGGGGGCGTACAATGAGCAGTTCTTC,CASSIGLAGAYNEQFF,TRBD2,TRBV7-6,NA,TRBJ2-1,16
TGTGCCAGCTCACCCCTACAATTCACAGGGGGCAATCAGCCCCAGCATTTT,CASSPLQFTGGNQPQHF,TRBD1,TRBV18,NA,TRBJ1-5,17
TGCAGCGTTGACCGGCTAGCGGGAGAGGGTGAGCAGTTCTTC,CSVDRLAGEGEQFF,TRBD2,TRBV29-1,NA,TRBJ2-1,14
TGTGCCAGCAGCTTAGGGCCGTTGCCTGGAAACACCATATATTTT,CASSLGPLPGNTIYF,NA,TRBV7-9,many,TRBJ1-3,15
TGTGCCATCAGTGAAAGACACCAGGACACTGAAGCTTTCTTT,CAISERHQDTEAFF,NA,TRBV10-3,NA,TRBJ1-1,14
TGTGCCAGCAGCCATACCGGGGGGGCCTTCACCGGGGAGCTGTTTTTT,CASSHTGGAFTGELFF,TRBD2,TRBV5-5,few,TRBJ2-2,16
TGTGCCACTGGGAGGCGGGAGGGGAACACCGGGGAGCTGTTTTTT,CATGRREGNTGELFF,TRBD2,TRBV10-3,NA,TRBJ2-2,15
TGTGCCATCAGTGAGTCAGCCGGGCGTCAGCCCCAGCATTTT,CAISESAGRQPQHF,NA,TRBV10-3,NA,TRBJ1-5,14
TGTGCCAGCAGCTTCCTGAAAGAGACCCAGTACTTC,CASSFLKETQYF,NA,TRBV7-9,few,TRBJ2-5,12
TGTGCCACCCAGGGCTCCGGGGAGCTGTTTTTT,CATQGSGELFF,NA,TRBV10-3,NA,TRBJ2-2,11
TGTGCCAGCAGCCCCCCTGGCGGGAGTCCCGCAGATACGCAGTATTTT,CASSPPGGSPADTQYF,TRBD2,TRBV7-2,many,TRBJ2-3,16
TGTGCCATCAGTGACTTTACCGGACGGTCCGATGTGACTTTC,CAISDFTGRSDVTF,NA,TRBV10-3,few,TRBJ2-6,14
TGTGCCAGTTGGGGGGGAGGCTTCGACGAGCAGTACTTC,CASWGGGFDEQYF,TRBD2,TRBV7-2,NA,TRBJ2-7,13
TGTGCCACCAGTGACACATACAATGAGCAGTTCTTC,CATSDTYNEQFF,NA,TRBV24-1,many,TRBJ2-1,12
TGCAGCGTTGCTAGCGGGGCGCAGTATTTT,CSVASGAQYF,TRBD2,TRBV29-1,many,TRBJ2-3,10
TGTGCCAGCAGCATTGGGACTAGCGGGAGCAAAACCGGGGAGCTGTTTTTT,CASSIGTSGSKTGELFF,TRBD2,TRBV7-3,NA,TRBJ2-2,17
TGCAGTGCTAGTGGTCGGATCTACGAGCAGTACTTC,CSASGRIYEQYF,NA,TRBV20-1,NA,TRBJ2-7,12
TGCAGCGCCTCCCGGGGACTAGCGGGAGGAAATGAGCAGTTCTTC,CSASRGLAGGNEQFF,TRBD2,TRBV29-1,many,TRBJ2-1,15
TGCGCCAGCAGGAGGACTAGCGGGAGTATCCAAGAGACCCAGTACTTC,CASRRTSGSIQETQYF,TRBD2,TRBV5-1,NA,TRBJ2-5,16
TGCAGTGCCGGACAGGGTGGATCTGAAGCTTTCTTT,CSAGQGGSEAFF,TRBD1,TRBV20-1,NA,TRBJ1-1,12
TGCAGTGCTAGAGTCCCGGGCGCGGGAGTCGGCAATGAGCAGTTCTTC,CSARVPGAGVGNEQFF,TRBD2,TRBV20-1,few,TRBJ2-1,16
TGTGCCAGCAGTTACCTCTTGACAGGACGTAACACTGAAGCTTTCTTT,CASSYLLTGRNTEAFF,NA,TRBV6-5,NA,TRBJ1-1,16
TGTGCCAGCACCCCTGGACTAGCGGGTCCTCAAGAGACCCAGTACTTC,CASTPGLAGPQETQYF,TRBD2,TRBV5-8,many,TRBJ2-5,16
TGCAGTGCTCTCCTCAGACCGTTGAACACTGAAGCTTTCTTT,CSALLRPLNTEAFF,NA,TRBV20-1,few,TRBJ1-1,14
TGTGCCAGCAGTTTATCCCCCACGGCGGGGGACACAGATACGCAGTATTTT,CASSLSPTAGDTDTQYF,TRBD2,TRBV28,NA,TRBJ2-3,17
TGTGCCAGCAGCCGCGCCGGGACGAAAGGGGAGCAGTACTTC,CASSRAGTKGEQYF,NA,TRBV6-2/TRBV6-3,few,TRBJ2-7,14
TGCAGTGCTAGTGAACCTGACAGGGAAAATCAGCCCCAGCATTTT,CSASEPDRENQPQHF,TRBD1,TRBV20-1,many,TRBJ1-5,15
TGCGCCAGCAGCCCCGCGACAGGGGACACTGAAGCTTTCTTT,CASSPATGDTEAFF,TRBD1,TRBV5-1,NA,TRBJ1-1,14
TGTGCCTGGAGCACCGGGACTAGCGGGCAAGAGCAGTACTTC,CAWSTGTSGQEQYF,TRBD2,TRBV30,NA,TRBJ2-7,14